Given below is one T cell receptor (beta chain) in context. Germline CDR1 reads SGDLS; CDR2 reads YYNGEE. V trimming: 2 bases; J trimming: 3 bases; junction bases outside the gene matches: 5. This CDR3 region has 15 residues. The data are from a study of blood T cell repertoires in COVID-19. Overall study: The United States, Italy and Spain provided the acute and convalescent COVID-19 samples.

The protocol was immunoSEQ multiplex PCR, while the TCRdb copy is restricted to in-frame clones and leaves out a portion. The table includes about 200,000 clones, approximately 85% detected once. The source of this sequence is a woman in her seventies with COVID-19, enrolled during active disease. The J gene is TRBJ1-1, the V gene TRBV9; 9 bases agree with TRBD1. The material sequenced was peripheral blood. In nucleotides, the CDR3 is TGTGCCAGCAGCGTCTCGGGACAGGGTTACACTGAAGCTTTCTTT. This encodes CASSVSGQGYTEAFF.